The 8 T cell receptor beta chains reported below all come from one sample, sequenced in a study of tissue T cells after allogeneic stem cell transplantation (dated by TCRdb to the early 2020s). In the paper's terms, the time point label means: mouse harvest day 14 after allogeneic transplant. Mouse grafts combined 10^7 T-cell-depleted bone marrow cells with 10^6 splenic CD5+ T cells, given via tail vein injection. Libraries were made using the immunoSEQ multiplex PCR assay. TCRdb mirrors the immuneACCESS table, restricted to in-frame sequences. Some clones are absent from its copies; in checked studies, under half trace to an unresolved V gene, and the reason for the others is unknown. This sample comprises thousands of clones, around 37% of them detected only once. The ten largest make up 3% to 4% of the sample. Input material: skin. All receptors derive from a female BALB/c mouse given C57BL/6 T cells with graft-versus-host disease after an allogeneic hematopoietic cell transplant.

Worth noting for this clone: The gene symbols are mouse symbols. The CDR3 extends 1 residue past the end of the read, so its final part is completed from the germline J gene. The chain links TRBV3 to TRBJ2-5; 8 bases match TRBD2. Germline values: CDR1 SNHLY, CDR2 FYNGKV (reference sequence). The CDR3 extends over 13 amino acids. Trimming removed 2 bases from V and 5 bases from J; junction bases left unmatched: 0. The CDR3 spells CASSLWGGDTQYF. CDR3 bases read: TGTGCCAGCAGCTTATGGGGGGGAGACACCCAGTAC. The variable domain in full, with the rest retrieved from reference TRBV3 and TRBJ2-5, is GPKVLQIPSHQIIDMGQMVTLNCDPVSNHLYFYWYKQILGQQMEFLVNFYNGKVMEKSKLFKDQFSVERPDGSYFTLKIQPTALEDSAVYFCASSLWGGDTQYFGPGTRLLVL.

The table lists this clone with a few counts. Each gene name is a mouse one. From the germline J gene comes the end of the CDR3, since the read stops 1 residue before it. At the DNA level, this CDR3 is encoded by other sequences in the same sample as well. This chain links TRBV26 with TRBJ1-1, with a tentative D call TRBD1 (5 bases). This CDR3 has 13 amino acids. The germline CDR1 and CDR2 sequences are KGHPV and FQNQEV (reference sequence). V was trimmed by 3 bases and J by 1 base, leaving 6 bases between them. The CDR3 here is CASSLQGNTEVFF. The covered CDR3 bases are TGTGCCAGCAGTCTCCAGGGAAACACAGAAGTCTTC.

This clone was seen only a few times. Gene and germline names: mouse. The read halts 1 residue ahead of the CDR3 end, with the missing end drawn from the germline J gene. The chain links TRBV13-1 to TRBJ2-1, with D perhaps matching TRBD1 (6 bases). V was shortened by 5 bases and J by 1 base, with 10 bases between the two germline ends. From germline, CDR1 is NSHNY and CDR2 SYGAGN. CDR3 length: 14 residues. The sequenced CDR3 bases are TGTGCCAGCAGGGGACAATTAAACTATGCTGAGCAGTTC. Its protein is CASRGQLNYAEQF. The entire CDR3 is CASRGQLNYAEQFF.

As concerns this clone: Germline and genes: mouse. Sequencing ends 1 residue short of the CDR3 end; the germline J gene provides the rest. This chain links TRBV26 with TRBJ1-3; the D gene is possibly TRBD1 (5 bases). The V end was cut by 3 bases, the J end by 0 bases, with 9 bases between. This CDR3 has 15 amino acids. In germline, CDR1 is KGHPV, CDR2 FQNQEV (reference sequence). CDR3 DNA, as far as it was read: TGTGCCAGCAGTCTTCAGGGCCTTTCTGGAAATACGCTCTAT. This sequence encodes CASSLQGLSGNTLY. The full CDR3 protein is CASSLQGLSGNTLYF.

Regarding this clone: Gene names are mouse gene names. The read finishes 1 residue shy of the CDR3 end, and the germline J gene is used to complete it. The rearrangement links TRBV19 to TRBJ2-5; possibly TRBD1 or TRBD2 for D (5 bases each). CDR3 length: 15 residues. V was cut by 2 bases and J by 2 bases, with 12 bases left in between. Germline V gives CDR1 FNHDT, CDR2 SITEND (reference sequence). The CDR3 DNA, read in part, is TGTGCCAGCAGTATGGCAGGGTGGGGCCAAGACACCCAGTAC. Residues: CASSMAGWGQDTQY. The complete CDR3 reads CASSMAGWGQDTQYF.

Note on this clone: Each gene name is a mouse one. The read terminates 1 residue ahead of where the CDR3 ends, so the germline J gene completes it. The rearrangement uses TRBV4 and TRBJ2-5; D remains ambiguous. The germline CDR1 and CDR2 sequences are LGHDT and YNNKQL (reference sequence). This CDR3 has 12 residues. V lost 3 bases and J 6 bases, leaving 7 bases between the germline ends. Incomplete CDR3 DNA: TGTGCCAGCAGCTATGGAAGGGACACCCAGTAC. Its protein is CASSYGRDTQY. The whole CDR3 sequence reads CASSYGRDTQYF.

As for this clone: The germline and genes are mouse ones. The missing CDR3 end, 1 residue past where the read stops, is filled in from the germline J gene. The chain employs TRBV3 and TRBJ2-7, with 14 bases that match TRBD2. CDR1 SNHLY and CDR2 FYNGKV come from the germline V gene (reference sequence). With 6 bases clipped from V and 6 bases from J, the junction kept 4 bases outside the gene matches. The CDR3 runs to 14 residues. The sequenced part of the CDR3 DNA is TGTGCCAGCAGTAGGGACTGGGGGGGCATTGAACAGTAC. Its translation is CASSRDWGGIEQY. The complete CDR3 sequence is CASSRDWGGIEQYF.

A note on this clone: The gene names given are mouse names. The read ends 1 residue before the CDR3 terminus; that terminus is restored from the germline J gene. V is TRBV26 and J is TRBJ2-5; D possibly uses TRBD1 or TRBD2 (5 bases each). Germline V CDR1 and CDR2: KGHPV, FQNQEV (reference sequence). V lost 4 bases to trimming and J lost 5 bases, with 13 bases between them. The CDR3 runs 14 residues. CDR3 loop: CASSPGRGGDTQYF. The DNA read from the CDR3 is TGTGCCAGCAGTCCCGGGAGGGGCGGAGACACCCAGTAC.